The source of this T cell receptor beta chain is a study of OX40 agonist ivuxolimab in advanced cancers. TCRdb keeps only in-frame clones here, not all; method: immunoSEQ multiplex PCR. The sample holds nearly 70,000 clones, roughly 80% seen once. There are 19 residues in the CDR3. Germline V gene lookup returns CDR1 MNHEY and CDR2 SMNVEV (reference sequence). Trimming shortened V by 6 bases and J by 0 bases, and 23 bases separated the two germline ends. This clone occurred a few times. The receptor's source is an adult with an advanced solid tumor such as melanoma, head and neck, liver or kidney cancer. The V and J genes are TRBV27 and TRBJ2-2; tentative D call: TRBD1 (5 bases). Sequenced here: CD4+ or CD8+ T cells sorted from blood, sampled in a trial of the OX40 agonist ivuxolimab. CDR3 loop: CASRIGPDSIITNTGELFF. The CDR3 nucleotides are TGTGCCAGCAGGATAGGTCCCGACAGCATAATAACGAACACCGGGGAGCTGTTTTTT.